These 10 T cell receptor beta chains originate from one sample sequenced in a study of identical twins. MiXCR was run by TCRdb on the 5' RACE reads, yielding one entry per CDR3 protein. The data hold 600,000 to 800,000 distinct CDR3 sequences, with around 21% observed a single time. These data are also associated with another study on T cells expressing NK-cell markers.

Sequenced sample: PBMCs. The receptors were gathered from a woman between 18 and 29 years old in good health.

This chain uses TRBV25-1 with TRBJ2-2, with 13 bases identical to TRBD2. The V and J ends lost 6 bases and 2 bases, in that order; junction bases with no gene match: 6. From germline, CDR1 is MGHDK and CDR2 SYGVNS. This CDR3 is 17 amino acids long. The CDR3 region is CASSRLAGGHNTGELFF. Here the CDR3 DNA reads TGTGCCAGCAGCCGACTAGCGGGGGGACATAACACCGGGGAGCTGTTTTTT.

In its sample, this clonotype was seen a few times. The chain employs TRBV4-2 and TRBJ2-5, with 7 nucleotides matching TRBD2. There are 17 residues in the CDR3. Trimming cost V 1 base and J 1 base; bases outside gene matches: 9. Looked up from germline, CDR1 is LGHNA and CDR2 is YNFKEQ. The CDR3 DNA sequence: TGTGCCAGCAGCCAAGTACATAGAGGGAGGGGCCAAGAGACCCAGTACTTC. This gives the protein CASSQVHRGRGQETQYF.

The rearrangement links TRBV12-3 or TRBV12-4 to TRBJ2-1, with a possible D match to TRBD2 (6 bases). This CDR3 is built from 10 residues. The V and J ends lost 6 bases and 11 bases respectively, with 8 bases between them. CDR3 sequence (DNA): TGTGCCAGCAGCCGCGGGAAGCAGTTCTTC. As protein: CASSRGKQFF.

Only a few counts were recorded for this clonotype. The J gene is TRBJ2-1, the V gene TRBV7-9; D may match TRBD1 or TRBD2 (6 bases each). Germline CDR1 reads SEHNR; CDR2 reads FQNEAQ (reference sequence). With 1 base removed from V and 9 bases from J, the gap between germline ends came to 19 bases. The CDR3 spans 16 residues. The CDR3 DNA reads TGTGCCAGCAGCTTAGGTGAGGGGGGCCAGATCAGTGAGCAGTTCTTC. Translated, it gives CASSLGEGGQISEQFF. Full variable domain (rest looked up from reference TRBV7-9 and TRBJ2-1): DTGVSQNPRHKITKRGQNVTFRCDPISEHNRLYWYRQTLGQGPEFLTYFQNEAQLEKSRLLSDRFSAERPKGSFSTLEIQRTEQGDSAMYLCASSLGEGGQISEQFFGPGTRLTVL.

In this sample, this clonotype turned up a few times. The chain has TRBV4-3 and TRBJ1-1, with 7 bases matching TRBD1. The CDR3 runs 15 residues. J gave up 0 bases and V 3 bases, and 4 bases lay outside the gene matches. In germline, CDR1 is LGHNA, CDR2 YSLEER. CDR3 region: CASSQWTGLNTEAFF. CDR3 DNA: TGCGCCAGCAGCCAGTGGACAGGATTGAACACTGAAGCTTTCTTT.

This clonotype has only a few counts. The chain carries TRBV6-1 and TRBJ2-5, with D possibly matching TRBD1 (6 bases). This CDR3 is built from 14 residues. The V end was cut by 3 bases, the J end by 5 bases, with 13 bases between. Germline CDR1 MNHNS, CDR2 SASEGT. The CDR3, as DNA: TGTGCCAGCAGTGACAGGGGCTTCTTCGAGACCCAGTACTTC. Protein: CASSDRGFFETQYF.

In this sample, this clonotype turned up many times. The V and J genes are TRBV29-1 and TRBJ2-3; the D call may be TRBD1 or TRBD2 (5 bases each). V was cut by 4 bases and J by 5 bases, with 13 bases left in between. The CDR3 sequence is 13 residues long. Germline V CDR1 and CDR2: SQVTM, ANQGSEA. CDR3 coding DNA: TGCAGCGTTGGGGACGGAGCGAAAGATACGCAGTATTTT. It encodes CSVGDGAKDTQYF.

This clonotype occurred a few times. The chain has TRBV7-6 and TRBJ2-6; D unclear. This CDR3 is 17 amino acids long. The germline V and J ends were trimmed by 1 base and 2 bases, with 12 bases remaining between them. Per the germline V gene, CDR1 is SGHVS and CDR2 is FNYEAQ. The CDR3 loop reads CASSLGPGRTGANVLTF. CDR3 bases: TGTGCCAGCAGCTTAGGTCCCGGGCGCACTGGGGCCAACGTCCTGACTTTC.

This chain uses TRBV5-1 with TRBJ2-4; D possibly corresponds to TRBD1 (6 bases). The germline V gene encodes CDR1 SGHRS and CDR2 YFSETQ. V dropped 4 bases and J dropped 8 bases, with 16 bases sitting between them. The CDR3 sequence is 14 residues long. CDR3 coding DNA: TGCGCCAGCAGCCTGGACAGCCAGACGGACATTCAGTACTTC. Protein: CASSLDSQTDIQYF.

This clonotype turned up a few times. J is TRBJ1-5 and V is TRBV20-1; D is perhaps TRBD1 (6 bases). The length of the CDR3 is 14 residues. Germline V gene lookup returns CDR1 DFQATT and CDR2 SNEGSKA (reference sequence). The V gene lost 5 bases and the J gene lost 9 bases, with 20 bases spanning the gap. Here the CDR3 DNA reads TGCAGTGCTTCTTTGACAGGAGAGAGGCGGCCCCAGCATTTT. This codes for CSASLTGERRPQHF.